This T cell receptor beta chain was identified during a study of OX40 agonist ivuxolimab in advanced cancers. The CDR3 totals 17 residues. Deletions cut 4 bases from V and 3 bases from J, with 18 bases between. From germline, CDR1 is LNHDA and CDR2 SQIVND (reference sequence). In the case of this clone: The antigen remains undetermined.

Assay: immunoSEQ multiplex PCR; the TCRdb copy retains only in-frame clones and omits some. This table has roughly 70,000 clones, around 80% appearing once. Study-level findings and limits: On average, CD8+ T cells showed a greater number of expanded clones than CD4+. No antigen was identified for the clonally expanded peripheral T cells.

The clonotype originates from an adult with an advanced solid tumor such as melanoma, head and neck, liver or kidney cancer. The chain employs TRBV19 and TRBJ2-2; D might be TRBD1 (5 bases). Sequencing used CD4+ or CD8+ T cells sorted from blood, obtained in a trial of the OX40 agonist ivuxolimab. CDR3 sequence reads: CASSKGQGMRYTGELFF. The CDR3 nucleotides read TGTGCCAGTAGTAAAGGTCAGGGAATGAGGTACACCGGGGAGCTGTTTTTT. The whole variable domain, remainder taken from reference TRBV19 and TRBJ2-2, is DGGITQSPKYLFRKEGQNVTLSCEQNLNHDAMYWYRQDPGQGLRLIYYSQIVNDFQKGDIAEGYSVSREKKESFPLTVTSAQKNPTAFYLCASSKGQGMRYTGELFFGEGSRLTVL.